The present entry profiles one T cell receptor beta chain with its context. Antigen unknown. These data come from a study of shared clonotypes between healthy human individuals. CDR1 is LNHDA and CDR2 is SQIVND in the germline V gene (reference sequence). The CDR3 extends over 12 amino acids. Unmatched junction bases numbered 6, after V lost 4 bases and J lost 13 bases. Study-wide results and limits: Blood was the sole source, and tissue repertoires probably differ. In general, naive subsets displayed greater estimated richness than memory subsets did. Several donors held roughly 5% of naive CD4 clonotypes in common.

In the original analysis: There were no quality scores in the junction-only immunoSEQ sequences, so filtering differed. Sequencing was performed with immunoSEQ multiplex PCR; in TCRdb, only in-frame clones are kept and a portion is missing. Clone size and the V and J calls come from that table; the DNA yielded D and trimming. The data show about 1 million clones, with around 76% seen just once and approximately 1.5% held by the top ten. What was sequenced was memory CD4+ T cells sorted from blood. Subset specified: CD45RA-negative fraction. The gene calls are TRBV19 and TRBJ2-1; 8 bases are shared with TRBD2. This clonotype was obtained from a man aged 18 to 29 in good health. CDR3 sequence: CASSTGSGVQFF. The DNA of the CDR3 is TGTGCCAGTAGTACGGGTAGCGGGGTCCAGTTCTTC.